The 5 T cell receptor beta chains given below trace back to one sample, sequenced in a study of blood T cells in healthy people across ages. For the second PCR, which ran for roughly 6 to 12 cycles, a sample-barcoded 5' primer and a J-beta primer mix were used. One entry per CDR3 protein, called by TCRdb with MiXCR from the 5' RACE reads. Of hundreds of thousands of distinct CDR3 sequences detected, around 20% appear once; the ten largest clones hold roughly 3.7%. The specimen sequenced was blood. Every receptor here comes from a man in his 70s in good health.

V and J are TRBV12-3 or TRBV12-4 and TRBJ2-5; TRBD2 matches at 8 bases. J lost 4 bases, V lost 8 bases, and 6 bases had no gene match. CDR3 size: 13 residues. CDR3 in amino acids: CASGRAGAETQYF. The CDR3 DNA reads TGTGCCAGCGGAAGAGCGGGAGCAGAGACCCAGTACTTC.

This clonotype was found a few times. The V call is TRBV29-1, the J call TRBJ2-5, with D perhaps TRBD2 (6 bases). V was pared by 2 bases and J by 4 bases, with 11 bases between. This CDR3 contains 13 residues. Germline CDR1 and CDR2: SQVTM and ANQGSEA. In DNA form, the CDR3 reads TGCAGCGTTGAATACGGGGGACGAGAGACCCAGTACTTC. Encoded protein: CSVEYGGRETQYF.

This clonotype occurred a few times. The rearrangement links TRBV9 to TRBJ1-5; D is unresolved. The germline V gene encodes CDR1 SGDLS and CDR2 YYNGEE. The CDR3 sequence is 15 residues long. V was pared by 0 bases and J by 3 bases, with 10 bases between. The CDR3 is CASSVGYTNNQPQHF. The CDR3 DNA reads TGTGCCAGCAGCGTAGGATATACCAACAATCAGCCCCAGCATTTT.

This chain uses TRBV28 with TRBJ1-6, with 7 bases fitting TRBD1. Germline trimming cut 6 bases from V and 10 bases from J; bases unmatched to any gene: 12. Germline V lookup: CDR1 MDHEN, CDR2 SYDVKM. The CDR3 sequence is 15 residues long. The CDR3 protein is CASSSGQGGRSPLHF. In DNA form, the CDR3 reads TGTGCCAGCAGCTCTGGGCAGGGGGGAAGGTCACCCCTCCACTTT.

This clonotype was picked up a small number of times. The rearrangement joins TRBV5-1 to TRBJ2-4; TRBD2 matches at 13 bases. This CDR3 has 19 amino acids. V shed 0 bases and J 7 bases; nucleotides not matched to a gene: 13. CDR1 is SGHRS and CDR2 is YFSETQ in the germline V gene. The CDR3 coding sequence is TGCGCCAGCAGCTTGGCAATTCCCGGGACTAGCGGGAAACGTAACATTCAGTACTTC. Amino acid sequence: CASSLAIPGTSGKRNIQYF.